The T cell receptor beta chain described here comes from a study of blood T cells in healthy people across ages. Isolation of PBMCs gave at least 7 million cells per sample. Germline CDR1 SQVTM, CDR2 ANQGSEA. This CDR3 comprises 14 residues. The trim removed 6 bases at V and 4 bases at J, leaving 5 bases unmatched. The authors ran a second PCR of roughly 7 to 11 cycles using a sample-barcoded 5' primer and a J-beta primer mix. TCRdb reprocessed the 5' RACE reads via MiXCR and lists one record per CDR3 protein. The table records about 1,500,000 distinct CDR3 sequences, 42% of them present only once. This TCR came from a woman aged 18-29 years in good health. This rearrangement joins TRBV29-1 to TRBJ2-6, with 8 bases identical to TRBD2. Sequencing input: blood. The CDR3 loop reads CSVGGVSGANVLTF. DNA of the CDR3: TGCAGCGTCGGGGGGGTTTCCGGGGCCAACGTCCTGACTTTC.